A selection of T cell receptor beta chains follows, all from one sample in a study of T-cell reconstitution after alpha-beta-depleted transplantation in children. From the PCR reads, TCRdb called clonotypes with MiXCR, one entry per CDR3 protein. The sample consists of around 300,000 distinct CDR3 sequences, over 20% of them appearing once. The sample in question was PBMCs, mostly from graft donor cells, obtained 180 days after TCRalphabeta/CD19-depleted stem cell transplant. These receptors originate from a male patient aged 10 to 17 who had a stem cell transplant for acute lymphoblastic leukemia, so the T cells may come from the graft donor. Both conserved end residues are part of each CDR3. The order of the fields is D gene, V gene, J gene, clone size, CDR3 protein, CDR3 DNA. The D gene is left open where the match is weak. The size field is filled for only some rows; it gives once, few, many or a size class.

.	TRBV21-1	TRBJ2-7	.	CASTLSGFSYEQYF	TGTGCCAGCACTTTATCGGGATTTTCCTACGAGCAGTACTTC
.	TRBV16	TRBJ2-7	.	CASSPDPRGYEQYF	TGTGCCAGCAGCCCCGATCCTAGGGGCTACGAGCAGTACTTC
.	TRBV29-1	TRBJ1-5	few	CSVGGLGQPQHF	TGCAGCGTTGGAGGGTTGGGCCAGCCCCAGCATTTT
.	TRBV27	TRBJ1-2	few	CASRPSGGGHYGYTF	TGTGCCAGCAGACCTTCCGGCGGGGGCCACTATGGCTACACCTTC
TRBD2	TRBV20-1	TRBJ2-7	.	CSAREWWTSGRSNYEQYF	TGCAGTGCTAGAGAATGGTGGACTAGCGGGAGGAGCAACTACGAGCAGTACTTC
TRBD2	TRBV18	TRBJ2-3	.	CASSLSAGNTDTQYF	TGTGCCAGCTCACTTTCAGCGGGAAATACAGATACGCAGTATTTT
TRBD2	TRBV12-3/TRBV12-4	TRBJ2-2	.	CAGSFRGVSTGELFF	TGTGCCGGCAGTTTTCGGGGGGTGAGCACCGGGGAGCTGTTTTTT
.	TRBV9	TRBJ2-1	.	CASSVSGLAGQRYNEQFF	TGTGCCAGCAGCGTATCAGGGTTGGCGGGACAGCGTTACAATGAGCAGTTCTTC
.	TRBV15	TRBJ2-1	.	CATSRWTRGKPYNEQFF	TGTGCCACCAGCAGATGGACACGGGGAAAACCCTACAATGAGCAGTTCTTC
TRBD1	TRBV15	TRBJ2-5	few	CATSGTGGETQYF	TGTGCCACCAGCGGGACAGGGGGAGAGACCCAGTACTTC
.	TRBV9	TRBJ2-1	.	CASSSRGGPNEQFF	TGTGCCAGCAGCTCCCGAGGGGGGCCCAATGAGCAGTTCTTC
TRBD2	TRBV29-1	TRBJ2-1	once	CSVEDPREAITDEQFF	TGCAGCGTTGAAGATCCCCGGGAGGCGATAACCGATGAGCAGTTCTTC
.	TRBV20-1	TRBJ1-2	many	CSAATGLGNYGYTF	TGCAGTGCAGCGACAGGATTGGGTAACTATGGCTACACCTTC
.	TRBV4-2	TRBJ2-3	.	CASSPLAVDTQYF	TGTGCCAGCAGCCCCTTAGCGGTAGATACGCAGTATTTT
.	TRBV5-1	TRBJ1-5	few	CASSSGTELNQPQHF	TGCGCCAGCAGCTCCGGGACGGAGTTAAATCAGCCCCAGCATTTT
TRBD2	TRBV29-1	TRBJ2-7	.	CSVPKEREGGEQYF	TGCAGCGTCCCGAAAGAGCGGGAGGGTGGCGAGCAGTACTTC
TRBD1	TRBV12-3/TRBV12-4	TRBJ2-7	many	CASSFSPQGDEQYF	TGTGCCAGCAGTTTTTCCCCCCAGGGGGACGAGCAGTACTTC
.	TRBV18	TRBJ2-3	few	CASSQPGVSGTDTQYF	TGTGCCAGCTCACAGCCAGGGGTTTCGGGCACAGATACGCAGTATTTT
.	TRBV20-1	TRBJ1-1	.	CSARTVNTEAFF	TGCAGTGCTAGGACAGTGAACACTGAAGCTTTCTTT
TRBD2	TRBV18	TRBJ2-1	.	CASSPRGRPLDDEQFF	TGTGCCAGCTCACCACGCGGGAGGCCCCTCGATGATGAGCAGTTCTTC
.	TRBV27	TRBJ1-2	.	CASSLVRGSYYGYTF	TGTGCCAGCAGTTTAGTTAGGGGGTCATACTATGGCTACACCTTC
TRBD2	TRBV4-1	TRBJ2-7	.	CASSQDRVAGVSEQYF	TGCGCCAGCAGCCAAGATCGGGTAGCGGGAGTCTCCGAGCAGTACTTC
TRBD1	TRBV7-3	TRBJ2-1	.	CASSPKNRGLAEQFF	TGTGCCAGCAGCCCAAAGAACAGGGGGCTAGCTGAGCAGTTCTTC
.	TRBV29-1	TRBJ2-1	many	CSVESGGYNEQFF	TGCAGCGTTGAGTCTGGGGGTTACAATGAGCAGTTCTTC
.	TRBV7-9	TRBJ2-7	few	CASSLRSAEGNEQYF	TGTGCCAGCAGCTTAAGGTCTGCGGAAGGGAACGAGCAGTACTTC